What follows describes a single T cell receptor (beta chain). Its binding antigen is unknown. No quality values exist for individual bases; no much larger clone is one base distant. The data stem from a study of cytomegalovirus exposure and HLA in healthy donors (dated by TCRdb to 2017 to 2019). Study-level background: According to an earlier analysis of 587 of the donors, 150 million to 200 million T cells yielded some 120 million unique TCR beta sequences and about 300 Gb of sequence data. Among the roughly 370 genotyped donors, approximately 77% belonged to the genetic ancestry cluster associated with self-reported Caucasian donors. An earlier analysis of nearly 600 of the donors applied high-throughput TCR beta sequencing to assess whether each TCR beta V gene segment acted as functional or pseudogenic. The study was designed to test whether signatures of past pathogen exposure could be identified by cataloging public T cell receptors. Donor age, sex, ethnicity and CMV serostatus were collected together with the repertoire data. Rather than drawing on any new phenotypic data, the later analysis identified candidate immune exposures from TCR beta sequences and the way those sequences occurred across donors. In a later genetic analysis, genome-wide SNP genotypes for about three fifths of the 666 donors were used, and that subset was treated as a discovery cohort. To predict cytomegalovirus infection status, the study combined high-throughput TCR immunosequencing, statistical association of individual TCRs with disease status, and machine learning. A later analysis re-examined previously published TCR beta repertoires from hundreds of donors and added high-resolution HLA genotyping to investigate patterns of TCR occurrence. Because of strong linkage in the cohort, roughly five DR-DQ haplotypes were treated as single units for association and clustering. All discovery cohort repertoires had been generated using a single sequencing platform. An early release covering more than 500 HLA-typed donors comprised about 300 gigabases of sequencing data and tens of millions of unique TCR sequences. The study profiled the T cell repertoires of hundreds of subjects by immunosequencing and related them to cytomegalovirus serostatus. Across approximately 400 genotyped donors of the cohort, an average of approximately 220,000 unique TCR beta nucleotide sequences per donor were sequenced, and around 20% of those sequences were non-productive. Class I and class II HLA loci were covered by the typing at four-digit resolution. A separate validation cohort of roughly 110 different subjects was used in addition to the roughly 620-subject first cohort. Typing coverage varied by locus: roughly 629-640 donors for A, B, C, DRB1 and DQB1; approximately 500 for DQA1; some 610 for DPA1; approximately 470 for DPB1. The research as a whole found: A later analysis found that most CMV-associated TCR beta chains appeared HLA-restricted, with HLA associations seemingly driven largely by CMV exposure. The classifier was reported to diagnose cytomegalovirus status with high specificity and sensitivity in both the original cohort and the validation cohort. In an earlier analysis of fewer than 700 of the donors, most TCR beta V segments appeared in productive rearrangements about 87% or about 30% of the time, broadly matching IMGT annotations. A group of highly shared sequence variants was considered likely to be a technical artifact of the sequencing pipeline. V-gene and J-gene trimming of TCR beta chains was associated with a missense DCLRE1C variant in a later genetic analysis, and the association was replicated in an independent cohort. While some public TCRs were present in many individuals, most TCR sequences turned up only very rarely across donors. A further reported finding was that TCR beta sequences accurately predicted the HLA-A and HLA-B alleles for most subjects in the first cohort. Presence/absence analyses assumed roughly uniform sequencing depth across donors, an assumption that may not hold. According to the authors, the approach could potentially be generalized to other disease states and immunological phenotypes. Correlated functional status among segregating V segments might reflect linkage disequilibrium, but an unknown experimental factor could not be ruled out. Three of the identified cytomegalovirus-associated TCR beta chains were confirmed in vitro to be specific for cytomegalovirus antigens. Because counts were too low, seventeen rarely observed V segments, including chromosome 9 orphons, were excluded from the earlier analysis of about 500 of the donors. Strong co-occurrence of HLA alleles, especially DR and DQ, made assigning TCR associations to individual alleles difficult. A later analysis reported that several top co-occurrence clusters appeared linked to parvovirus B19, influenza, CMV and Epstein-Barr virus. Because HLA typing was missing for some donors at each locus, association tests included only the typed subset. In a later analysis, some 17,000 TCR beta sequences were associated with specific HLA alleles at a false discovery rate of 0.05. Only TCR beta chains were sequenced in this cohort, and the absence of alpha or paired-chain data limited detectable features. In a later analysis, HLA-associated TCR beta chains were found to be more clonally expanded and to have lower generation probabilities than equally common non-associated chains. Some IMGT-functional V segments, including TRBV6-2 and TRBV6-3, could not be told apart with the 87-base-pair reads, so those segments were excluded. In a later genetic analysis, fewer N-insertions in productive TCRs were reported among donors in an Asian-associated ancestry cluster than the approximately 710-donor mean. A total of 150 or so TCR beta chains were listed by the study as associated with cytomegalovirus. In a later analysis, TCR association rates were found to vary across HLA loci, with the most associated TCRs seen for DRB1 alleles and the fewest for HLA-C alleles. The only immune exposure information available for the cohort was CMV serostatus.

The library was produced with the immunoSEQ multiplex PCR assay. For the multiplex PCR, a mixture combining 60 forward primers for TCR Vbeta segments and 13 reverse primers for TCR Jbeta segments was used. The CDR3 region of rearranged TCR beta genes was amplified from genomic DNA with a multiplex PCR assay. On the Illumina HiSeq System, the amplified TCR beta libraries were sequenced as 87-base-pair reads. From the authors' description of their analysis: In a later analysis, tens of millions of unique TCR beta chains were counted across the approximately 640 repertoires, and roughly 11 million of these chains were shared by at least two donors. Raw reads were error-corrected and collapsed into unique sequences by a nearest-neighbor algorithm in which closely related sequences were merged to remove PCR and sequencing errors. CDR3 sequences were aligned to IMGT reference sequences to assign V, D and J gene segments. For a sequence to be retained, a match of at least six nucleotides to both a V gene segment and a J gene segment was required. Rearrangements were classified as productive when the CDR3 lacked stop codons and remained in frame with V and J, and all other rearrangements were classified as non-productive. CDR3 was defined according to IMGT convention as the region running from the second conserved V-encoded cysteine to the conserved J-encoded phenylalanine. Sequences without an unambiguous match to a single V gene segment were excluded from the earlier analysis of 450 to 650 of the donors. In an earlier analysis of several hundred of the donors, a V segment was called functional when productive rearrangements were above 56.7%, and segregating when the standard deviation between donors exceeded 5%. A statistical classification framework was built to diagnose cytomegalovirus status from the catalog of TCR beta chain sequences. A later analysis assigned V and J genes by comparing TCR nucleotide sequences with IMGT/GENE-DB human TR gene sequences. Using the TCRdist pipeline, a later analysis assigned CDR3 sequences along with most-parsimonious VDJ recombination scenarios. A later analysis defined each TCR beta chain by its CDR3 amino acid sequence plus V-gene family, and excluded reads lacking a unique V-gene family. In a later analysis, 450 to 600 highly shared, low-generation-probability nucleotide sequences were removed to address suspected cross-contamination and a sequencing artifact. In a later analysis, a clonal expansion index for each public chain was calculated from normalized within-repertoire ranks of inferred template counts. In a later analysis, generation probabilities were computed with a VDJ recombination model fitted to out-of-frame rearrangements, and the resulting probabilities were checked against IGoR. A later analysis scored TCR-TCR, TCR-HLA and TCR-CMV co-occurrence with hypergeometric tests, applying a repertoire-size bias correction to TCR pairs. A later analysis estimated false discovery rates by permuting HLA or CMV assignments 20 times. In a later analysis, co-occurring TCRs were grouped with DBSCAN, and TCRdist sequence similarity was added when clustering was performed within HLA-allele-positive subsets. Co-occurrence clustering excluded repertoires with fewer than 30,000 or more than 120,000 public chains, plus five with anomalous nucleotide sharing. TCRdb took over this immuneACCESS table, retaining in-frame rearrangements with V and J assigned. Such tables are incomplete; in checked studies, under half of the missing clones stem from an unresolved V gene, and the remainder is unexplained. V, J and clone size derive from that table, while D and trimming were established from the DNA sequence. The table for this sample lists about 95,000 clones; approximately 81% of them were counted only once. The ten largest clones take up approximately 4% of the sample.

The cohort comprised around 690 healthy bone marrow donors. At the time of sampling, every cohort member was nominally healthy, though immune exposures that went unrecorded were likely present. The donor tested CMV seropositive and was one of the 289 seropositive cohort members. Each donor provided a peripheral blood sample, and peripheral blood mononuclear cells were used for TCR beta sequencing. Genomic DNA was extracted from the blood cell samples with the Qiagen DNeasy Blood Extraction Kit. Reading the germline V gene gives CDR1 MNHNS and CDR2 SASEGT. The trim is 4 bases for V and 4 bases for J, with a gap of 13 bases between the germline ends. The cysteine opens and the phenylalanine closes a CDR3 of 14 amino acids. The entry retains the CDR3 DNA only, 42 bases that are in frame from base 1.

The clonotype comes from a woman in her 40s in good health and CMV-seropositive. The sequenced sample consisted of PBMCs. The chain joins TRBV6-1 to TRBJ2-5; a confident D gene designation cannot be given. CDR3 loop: CASSAGLHRETQYF. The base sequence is TGTGCCAGCAGTGCAGGCTTGCACCGAGAGACCCAGTACTTC.